The sample holds many counts of the clone carrying this T cell receptor (beta chain). The V end lost 10 bases, the J end lost 8 bases, and 8 bases lay between the germline ends. Germline loops: CDR1 SNHLY, CDR2 FYNNEI. The CDR3 covers 10 residues. This record comes from a study of metastatic and nonmetastatic thyroid tumors. Study in general: Repertoires from malignant and benign thyroid patients were compared across blood and tumor or nodule tissue.

The entire patient cohort was treatment-naive prior to thyroid surgery. From the PCR reads, TCRdb re-called clones with MiXCR. Here the sample spans roughly 10,000 clones, 20% to 25% being singletons. This chain links TRBV2 with TRBJ1-4; D not resolved. Material: adjacent normal tissue. The source is a female donor with papillary thyroid cancer or a benign thyroid nodule (not recorded which). Some clones in this sample may be carry-over from other donors' samples. In DNA form, the CDR3 reads TGTGCCATTAGAAGAGAAAAACTGTTTTTT. It yields the protein CAIRREKLFF.